This T cell receptor (beta chain) was documented in a study of cytomegalovirus exposure and HLA in healthy donors. The ends were cut back, 2 bases at V and 4 bases at J, with 11 bases in the middle. CDR1 and CDR2 from the germline V gene are MNHEY and SMNVEV (reference sequence). CDR3 length: 14 amino acids. Amplification used 60 Vbeta primers and 13 Jbeta primers. Profiling relied on immunoSEQ multiplex PCR, and the TCRdb table lists in-frame clones only, not all of them. The table lists under 200,000 clones, more than 60% of them singletons, with about 7.7% in the top ten. The chain couples TRBV27 to TRBJ1-2, with no clear D. This clonotype was obtained from a middle-aged woman in good health and CMV-seropositive. The sample comprised PBMCs. The CDR3 loop is CASSLTRNIYGYTF. In DNA form, the CDR3 reads TGTGCCAGCAGTTTAACACGAAACATCTATGGCTACACCTTC.